The source of this T cell receptor beta chain is a study of cytomegalovirus exposure and HLA in healthy donors. The CDR3 consists of 16 residues. The germline V gene encodes CDR1 SEHNR and CDR2 FQNEAQ (reference sequence). V was clipped by 4 bases and J by 11 bases, with 26 bases between them. The study ran its PCR with 60 Vbeta and 13 Jbeta primers. Clones were read by immunoSEQ multiplex PCR, and TCRdb kept only the in-frame ones, dropping some. The sample has over 150,000 clones, roughly 84% seen once; the top ten hold roughly 0.38%. This clonotype was obtained from a boy aged 2-15 years in good health and CMV-seronegative. The chain recombines TRBV7-9 with TRBJ2-5; no clear D. The sequencing input was PBMCs. The CDR3 nucleotides are TGTGCCAGCAGCTCCTCTGTCGGGTCCCGCGATGTGGAGCAGTACTTC. Translation: CASSSSVGSRDVEQYF.